The clone carrying this T cell receptor (beta chain) was recorded at least ten times. The sample comes from a study of Graves' ophthalmopathy and Graves' hyperthyroidism. Amplification of the TCR beta CDR3 regions used RNA transcripts (as template). The authors performed first-round RT-PCR with HTBI primers and then a second-round multiplex PCR. TCRdb recomputed calls from the multiplex PCR reads with MiXCR, one row per CDR3 protein. The sample has 900,000 to 1,200,000 distinct CDR3 sequences, 36% seen once. Uncontrolled infections, pregnancy, lactation or other autoimmune diseases led to patient exclusion. Diagnosis used clinical symptoms, serum thyroxine, TRAb, thyroid ultrasound and orbital computed tomography. V was clipped by 5 bases and J by 2 bases; unmatched bases: 9. This CDR3 is 16 amino acids long. The V gene's germline CDR1 is SGHTA and CDR2 FQGNSA.

Sequencing was performed on peripheral blood or thyroid tissue (not recorded which). The chain carries TRBV7-2 and TRBJ1-1; TRBD1 matches at 9 bases. The source of this sequence is an adult man with Graves' hyperthyroidism. The CDR3: CASSPPRTGVNTEAFF. The DNA of the CDR3 is TGTGCCAGCAGCCCACCCAGGACAGGGGTTAACACTGAAGCTTTCTTT.